This TCR beta chain was found in a study of blood T cells in healthy people across ages (dated by TCRdb to about 2015). Study-level background: In model experiments, roughly one uniquely barcoded TCR beta cDNA molecule per two T cells was captured by template switching. Using deep sequencing normalized with unique cDNA molecular identifiers, the study measured how TCR beta repertoire diversity changes with age. Four age groups were formed from the donors: young (average 16 years), middle-aged (just under 40), aged (roughly 56) and long-lived (roughly 88). To avoid experimental bias, donors of different ages were spread randomly across the sequencing lanes. The study analyzed two additional independent replicas of 1 million unique cDNA reads from the same blood draw for two donors, one aged 18 to 30 and one aged 80 or older.

Donors were a few dozen systemically healthy Caucasian individuals from Russia aged roughly 6 to 100 years. Each donor gave ten milliliters of peripheral blood, drawn into EDTA-treated Vacutainer tubes. Ficoll-Paque density-gradient centrifugation was used to isolate PBMCs, with at least 7 million per sample. Total RNA was extracted from PBMCs with Trizol reagent, with at least 6 micrograms obtained per sample. Naive CD45RAhigh/CD27high T cell percentages were measured by flow cytometry on a PBMC aliquot from every donor. Taken from cysteine to phenylalanine, the CDR3 has 13 residues. Only CDR3 DNA remains: 39 bases, in frame from the first base. The CDR1 and CDR2 encoded by the germline V gene are SGHTA and FQGNSA. V and J are truncated by 5 bases and 6 bases respectively, leaving an intervening sequence of 11 bases. Results the study describes overall, beyond this receptor: Compared with the aged group, more naive CD4+ T cells, fewer expanded clones and increased TCR diversity were shown by the long-lived group, suggesting age selection. Estimates of total diversity from one million sequenced T cells were regarded as lower bounds and underestimates. Because donor CMV infection status was unknown, age-related changes in expanded clonotypes were potentially confounded. Because profiling used bulk unsorted PBMCs, naive and antigen-experienced compartments could not be compared conclusively. Observed TCR beta diversity correlated strongly with the percentage of naive T cells measured by flow cytometry. As age increased, observed TCR beta diversity per million T cells dropped in a roughly linear way, and a significant reduction was already evident by age 40.

Preparation of the library involved 5' RACE. TCRdb shows the sequencer as Illumina HiSeq 2500. A second 7 to 11 cycle PCR used a sample-barcoded 5' primer and a J-beta primer mix. A template-switch 5' adaptor carrying 12 random nucleotides introduced a unique molecular identifier onto each TCR beta cDNA molecule. Each sample yielded at least 3 million CDR3-containing paired-end reads. First-strand cDNA was synthesized from all RNA with the Mint cDNA synthesis kit, primed by a TRBC-specific oligonucleotide. After uracil-DNA glycosylase treatment, a first 18-cycle PCR used universal primers M1SS and BC2_uni_R on all cDNA. As for the authors' bioinformatics: Each sample was normalized by randomly selecting 1 million high-quality reads, each carrying a distinct molecular identifier. Reads with shared molecular identifiers were discarded instead of being binned into consensus sequences. MiTCR, with a Q25 quality threshold and the strictest error-elimination algorithm, was used for CDR3 identification, clonotype clustering and error correction. A nonparametric unseen species model with Euler transformation was used to estimate lower-bound total TCR beta diversity. In TCRdb, the public reads were trimmed at Q25 with fastp and aligned with MiXCR, with productive beta chains retained. Every entry covers one CDR3 protein and lists the most common genes and DNA from its rows. The V and J calls shown here were made by TCRdb, not taken from the authors' results. The table for this sample lists some 670,000 distinct CDR3 sequences; over 40% of them were counted only once. The leading ten clones occupy roughly 14% of the sample.

The sample holds a few counts of this clonotype. No cognate antigen has been identified for it. Base qualities are not recorded, but no much larger clone differs from it by a single base. The sequence joins TRBV7-2 to TRBJ2-1; the D gene cannot be resolved beyond TRBD1 or TRBD2, each matching 6 bases. This receptor was taken from a woman older than 75 in good health. The sample taken for sequencing was blood. For the CDR3, the sequence is CASSGGGFNEQFF. The DNA reads as follows: TGTGCCAGCAGCGGAGGGGGTTTCAATGAGCAGTTCTTC.